The 26 T cell receptor beta chains in this list originate from one sample, sequenced in a study of blood T cell repertoires in COVID-19. Data came from immunoSEQ multiplex PCR; TCRdb stores just in-frame clones and leaves some out. This repertoire shows about 170,000 clones, 85% to 90% found once; its top ten account for 7%. The sequenced material came from peripheral blood. These receptors were obtained from a woman over 75 in a cohort sampled during active or convalescent COVID-19.

The chain carries TRBV7-2 and TRBJ1-2; 8 nucleotides agree with TRBD1. J was trimmed by 2 bases and V by 0 bases; bases with no gene match: 2. Germline V gene lookup returns CDR1 SGHTA and CDR2 FQGNSA. This CDR3 has 15 amino acids. The CDR3 DNA sequence: TGTGCCAGCAGCTTAGCAGGGACAGGAAACTATGGCTACACCTTC. It codes for CASSLAGTGNYGYTF.

This clone was observed a single time. The chain employs TRBV10-1 and TRBJ2-1, with TRBD2 as a possible D gene (5 bases). The germline V and J ends were trimmed by 3 bases and 6 bases, with 15 bases remaining between them. The CDR3 has 15 amino acids. CDR1 WNHNN and CDR2 SYGVQD come from the germline V gene (reference sequence). DNA of the CDR3: TGCGCCAGCAGTGAATTTACTAGTAAGAGCAATGAGCAGTTCTTC. It translates to CASSEFTSKSNEQFF.

This clone has more than one count but fewer than ten. The chain combines TRBV24-1 with TRBJ2-5; weak D call: TRBD2 (7 bases). Deletions cut 9 bases from V and 5 bases from J, with 21 bases between. This CDR3 has 15 amino acids. From germline, CDR1 is KGHDR and CDR2 SFDVKD. In DNA form, the CDR3 reads TGTGCCACCGGCGAGGGGGGAGGGAGAGGGGAGACCCAGTACTTC. Translated, it gives CATGEGGGRGETQYF.

This sequence joins TRBV2 and TRBJ2-2; tentative D call: TRBD2 (6 bases). V gave up 7 bases and J gave up 6 bases, with 12 bases separating them. The CDR3 is 13 amino acids. Germline V CDR1 and CDR2: SNHLY, FYNNEI. The CDR3 DNA reads as TGTGCCAGCACTCCGACTAGTGCCGGGGAGCTGTTTTTT. It codes for CASTPTSAGELFF.

This clone was counted only a few times. The chain links TRBV7-2 to TRBJ2-7; D not resolved. V gave up 3 bases and J gave up 0 bases, with 15 bases separating them. Germline V lookup: CDR1 SGHTA, CDR2 FQGNSA. The CDR3 loop spans 16 amino acids. CDR3 sequence (DNA): TGTGCCAGCAGCTTGATTACGGCGGAAAACTCCTACGAGCAGTACTTC. This codes for CASSLITAENSYEQYF.

As concerns this clone: Other DNA sequences in this specimen translate into the identical CDR3. V gene TRBV5-1 combines with J gene TRBJ2-2, with D perhaps matching TRBD2 (5 bases). With 0 bases removed from V and 6 bases from J, the gap between germline ends came to 9 bases. There are 14 residues in the CDR3. Germline V gene data show CDR1 as SGHRS and CDR2 as YFSETQ. The CDR3 here is CASSLGLAAGELFF. The CDR3 coding sequence is TGCGCCAGCAGCTTGGGGCTAGCTGCCGGGGAGCTGTTTTTT.

The chain combines TRBV4-3 with TRBJ1-5; maybe TRBD1 (6 bases). Trimming took off 0 bases at V and 1 base at J, with 10 bases between the two ends. CDR3 length: 16 amino acids. Germline V gene lookup returns CDR1 LGHNA and CDR2 YSLEER. The CDR3 sequence: CASSQEYRVSNQPQHF. The CDR3 region has the DNA TGCGCCAGCAGCCAAGAATACAGGGTAAGCAATCAGCCCCAGCATTTT.

This chain uses TRBV6-5 with TRBJ2-7; 12 bases agree with TRBD2. Germline V gene sequence: CDR1 MNHEY, CDR2 SVGAGI. The CDR3 covers 14 residues. With 6 bases clipped from V and 6 bases from J, the junction kept 6 bases outside the gene matches. The CDR3 sequence: CASSKTSGSAEQYV. CDR3 coding DNA: TGTGCCAGCAGCAAGACTAGCGGGAGTGCCGAGCAGTACGTC.

J is TRBJ2-5 and V is TRBV5-4; D remains ambiguous. There are 14 residues in the CDR3. CDR1 and CDR2 from the germline V gene are SGHNT and YYREEE (reference sequence). V gave up 2 bases and J gave up 0 bases, with 8 bases separating them. The CDR3 sequence is CASSFVTDQETQYF. CDR3 DNA: TGTGCCAGCAGCTTCGTAACGGACCAAGAGACCCAGTACTTC.

The chain joins TRBV27 to TRBJ2-1; 9 nucleotides align to TRBD2. The CDR3 sequence is 14 residues long. CDR1 MNHEY and CDR2 SMNVEV come from the germline V gene (reference sequence). Trimming cost V 5 bases and J 10 bases; bases outside gene matches: 9. The CDR3 loop is CASSIATSGGEQFF. The CDR3, as DNA: TGTGCCAGCAGTATCGCGACTAGCGGCGGGGAGCAGTTCTTC.

The CDR3 sequence is CATSRGLVAGVGNTGELFF. CDR3 bases: TGTGCCACCAGCAGAGGATTGGTAGCGGGAGTTGGCAACACCGGGGAGCTGTTTTTT. The genes are TRBV15 and TRBJ2-2; 9 bases agree with TRBD2. Germline V gives CDR1 LNHNV, CDR2 YYDKDF (reference sequence). V trimming: 1 base; J trimming: 2 bases; junction bases outside the gene matches: 11. This CDR3 spans 19 amino acids.

The chain is built from TRBV7-8 and TRBJ2-3; perhaps TRBD2 as D (5 bases). Looked up from germline, CDR1 is SGHVS and CDR2 is FQNEAQ. Between the trimmed V and J ends, which lost 5 bases and 3 bases, there was a span of 21 bases. The CDR3 runs 17 residues. CDR3 DNA: TGTGCCAGCAGCGAATCCCCCGGCACTAGAGGGACAGATACGCAGTATTTT. Its translation: CASSESPGTRGTDTQYF.

CDR3 protein: CASCPPGRLSSGANVLTF. The CDR3 nucleotides are TGTGCCAGCTGCCCTCCAGGTCGCCTAAGCTCTGGGGCCAACGTCCTGACTTTC. V gene TRBV6-2 or TRBV6-3 combines with J gene TRBJ2-6; D is undetermined. The V gene lost 8 bases and the J gene lost 0 bases, with 20 bases spanning the gap. The CDR3 consists of 18 residues. Germline-derived CDR1 and CDR2 are MNHEY and SVGEGT.

The chain uses TRBV7-6 and TRBJ1-6; 8 bases line up with TRBD1. The length of the CDR3 is 15 residues. Germline CDR1 SGHVS, CDR2 FNYEAQ. V trimming: 5 bases; J trimming: 5 bases; junction bases outside the gene matches: 5. Here the CDR3 DNA reads TGTGCCAGCAGCCAAACAGGGGGAGATAATTCACCCCTCCACTTT. Translating gives CASSQTGGDNSPLHF.

This rearrangement joins TRBV19 to TRBJ1-6; no clear D gene. In germline, CDR1 is LNHDA, CDR2 SQIVND (reference sequence). The length of the CDR3 is 15 residues. V lost 5 bases to trimming and J lost 5 bases, with 13 bases between them. CDR3 sequence: CASSPTTVHNSPLHF. For the CDR3, the DNA is TGTGCCAGTAGTCCGACGACTGTGCATAATTCACCCCTCCACTTT.

This clone was seen only a few times. An end of the junction differs from the germline gene, which may be a read error. The chain combines TRBV30 with TRBJ2-1; the D call may be TRBD1 or TRBD2 (6 bases each). This CDR3 has 13 amino acids. Germline V gene data show CDR1 as GTSNPN and CDR2 as SVGIG (reference sequence). The CDR3 DNA reads TGTGCCCGGAGGGGGGTAGCGGCCAATGAGCAGTTCTTC. Translating it yields CARRGVAANEQFF.

Only one count was recorded for this clone. This chain joins TRBV7-9 and TRBJ1-1, with TRBD1 matching 8 bases. Per the germline V gene, CDR1 is SEHNR and CDR2 is FQNEAQ (reference sequence). This CDR3 region has 12 residues. With V trimmed by 3 bases and J by 13 bases, 7 bases remained unmatched. The CDR3 here is CASSFKTGDIFF. Here the CDR3 DNA reads TGTGCCAGCAGCTTCAAGACAGGGGACATTTTCTTT.

This chain links TRBV10-2 with TRBJ2-1; the D gene is possibly TRBD2 (6 bases). Germline CDR1 and CDR2: WSHSY and SAAADI. The V end was cut by 6 bases, the J end by 2 bases, with 17 bases between. The CDR3 totals 16 residues. The chain's CDR3 is CASRSGRELAYNEQFF. CDR3 bases: TGCGCCAGCAGATCAGGACGGGAGTTAGCCTACAATGAGCAGTTCTTC.

The chain joins TRBV5-1 to TRBJ1-1, with TRBD1 matching 8 bases. CDR3 size: 14 residues. Germline trimming cut 5 bases from V and 6 bases from J; bases unmatched to any gene: 9. The germline V gene has CDR1 SGHRS and CDR2 YFSETQ. The CDR3, as DNA: TGCGCCAGCAGACAAACAGGGGGTCGGGCTGAAGCTTTCTTT. Translation: CASRQTGGRAEAFF.

CDR3 sequence: CASSWGSLAGKETQYF. The CDR3 DNA sequence: TGCGCCAGCAGCTGGGGGTCGCTAGCGGGGAAAGAGACCCAGTACTTC. The V gene is TRBV5-1, the J gene TRBJ2-5; 9 bases agree with TRBD2. The CDR3 totals 16 residues. With 3 bases clipped from V and 3 bases from J, the junction kept 9 bases outside the gene matches. Germline CDR1 is SGHRS and CDR2 is YFSETQ. Full variable domain (missing parts from reference TRBV5-1 and TRBJ2-5): KAGVTQTPRYLIKTRGQQVTLSCSPISGHRSVSWYQQTPGQGLQFLFEYFSETQRNKGNFPGRFSGRQFSNSRSEMNVSTLELGDSALYLCASSWGSLAGKETQYFGPGTRLLVL.

This chain joins TRBV5-8 and TRBJ2-3; TRBD1 aligns across 8 bases. This CDR3 contains 15 residues. Germline assignment: CDR1 SGHTS and CDR2 YDEGEE. With 5 bases clipped from V and 6 bases from J, the junction kept 11 bases outside the gene matches. The CDR3 DNA sequence: TGTGCCAGCAGGGTGACAGGGGCCTCCCGCGATACGCAGTATTTT. Translated, it gives CASRVTGASRDTQYF.

The V and J genes are TRBV19 and TRBJ1-2, with 10 positions matching TRBD1. Germline V gene data show CDR1 as LNHDA and CDR2 as SQIVND (reference sequence). This CDR3 contains 16 residues. Germline trimming cut 4 bases from V and 0 bases from J; bases unmatched to any gene: 5. DNA of the CDR3: TGTGCCAGTAGTAGCGACAGGGGGCCTACTAACTATGGCTACACCTTC. The encoded protein is CASSSDRGPTNYGYTF.

This chain uses TRBV3-1 (or the pseudogene TRBV3-2) with TRBJ1-5; D is uncertain. With 0 bases removed from V and 6 bases from J, the gap between germline ends came to 6 bases. The V gene's germline CDR1 is LGHDT and CDR2 YNNKEL (reference sequence). The CDR3 contains 13 residues. The CDR3 here is CASSQDTGQPQHF. The CDR3 DNA reads as TGTGCCAGCAGCCAAGATACGGGTCAGCCCCAGCATTTT.

The genes are TRBV21-1 and TRBJ2-7; TRBD1 is taken as the D call from the table, unchecked against the DNA. TRBV21-1 corresponds to a pseudogene. The CDR3 spans 16 residues. CDR3 residues: CASSTGQGADSYEQYF. CDR3 nucleotide sequence: TGTGCCAGCAGCACTGGACAGGGGGCGGACTCCTACGAGCAGTACTTC.

The chain has TRBV10-2 and TRBJ2-5; 10 bases are shared with TRBD2. The CDR3 covers 15 residues. Germline V lookup: CDR1 WSHSY, CDR2 SAAADI. J was trimmed by 4 bases and V by 8 bases; bases with no gene match: 10. Here the CDR3 DNA reads TGCGCCAGCTGGGCTAGCGGGAGCCTACGAGAGACCCAGTACTTC. The encoded protein is CASWASGSLRETQYF.

The rearrangement links TRBV5-4 to TRBJ1-2; D gene uncertain. Trimming shortened V by 3 bases and J by 8 bases, and 14 bases separated the two germline ends. Germline lookup yields CDR1 SGHNT and CDR2 YYREEE (reference sequence). The CDR3 totals 13 residues. In DNA form, the CDR3 reads TGTGCCAGCAGCTCCCTCGAGGCGGGGGGCTACACCTTC. Encoded protein: CASSSLEAGGYTF.